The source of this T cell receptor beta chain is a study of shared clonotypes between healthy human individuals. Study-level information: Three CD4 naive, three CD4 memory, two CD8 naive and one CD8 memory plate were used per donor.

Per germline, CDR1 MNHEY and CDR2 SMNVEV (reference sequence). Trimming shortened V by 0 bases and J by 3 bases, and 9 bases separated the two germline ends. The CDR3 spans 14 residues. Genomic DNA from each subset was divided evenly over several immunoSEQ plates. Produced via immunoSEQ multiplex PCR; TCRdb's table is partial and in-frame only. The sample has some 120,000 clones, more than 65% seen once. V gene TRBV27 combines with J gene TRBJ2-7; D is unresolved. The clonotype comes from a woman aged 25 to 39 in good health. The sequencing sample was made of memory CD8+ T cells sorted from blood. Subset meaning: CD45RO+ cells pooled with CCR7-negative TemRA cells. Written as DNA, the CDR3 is TGTGCCAGCAGTTTATCCCCGACGAGCTACGAGCAGTACTTC. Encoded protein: CASSLSPTSYEQYF.